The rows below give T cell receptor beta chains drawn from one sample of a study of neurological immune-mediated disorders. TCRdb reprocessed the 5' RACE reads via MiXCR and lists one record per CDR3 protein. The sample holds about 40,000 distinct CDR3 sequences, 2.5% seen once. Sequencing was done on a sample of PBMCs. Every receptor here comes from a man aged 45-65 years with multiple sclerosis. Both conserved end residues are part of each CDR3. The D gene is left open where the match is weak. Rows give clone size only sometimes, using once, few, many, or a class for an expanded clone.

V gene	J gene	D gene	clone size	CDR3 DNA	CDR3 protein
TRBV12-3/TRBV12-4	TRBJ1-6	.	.	TGTGCCAGCAGTTTAGGCAGGAGCAATAATTCACCCCTCAACTTT	CASSLGRSNNSPLNF
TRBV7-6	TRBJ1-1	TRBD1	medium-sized	TGTGCCAGCAGCTCGTCCGCCGGGACAGCAACGTCCTCAGCTTTCTTT	CASSSSAGTATSSAFF
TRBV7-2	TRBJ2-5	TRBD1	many	TGTGCCAGCAGCCGGATGGGGACAGAAGAGACCCAGTACTTC	CASSRMGTEETQYF
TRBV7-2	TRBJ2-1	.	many	TGTGCCAGCAGCTTAGGACGAAACAATGAGCAGTTCTTC	CASSLGRNNEQFF
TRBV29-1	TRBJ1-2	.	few	TGCAGCGTTGACGCAGGAAACTATGGCTACACCTTC	CSVDAGNYGYTF
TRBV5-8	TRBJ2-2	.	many	TGTGCCAGCAGCCTCTACGGAGGGGCCGGGGAGCTGTTTTTT	CASSLYGGAGELFF
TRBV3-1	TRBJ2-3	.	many	TGTGCCAGCAGCCAGGGACGGGCCACAGATACGCAGTATTTT	CASSQGRATDTQYF
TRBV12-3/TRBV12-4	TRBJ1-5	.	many	TGTGCCATCGGGAGGGGCGACAATCAGCCCCAGCATTTT	CAIGRGDNQPQHF
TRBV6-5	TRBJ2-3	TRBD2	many	TGTGCCACCTCTGGCGGGGGGGTCAGTACGCAGTATTTT	CATSGGGVSTQYF
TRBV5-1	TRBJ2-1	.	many	TGCGCCAGCAGCTTGGTCGGTTACTCCTACAATGAGCAGTTCTTC	CASSLVGYSYNEQFF
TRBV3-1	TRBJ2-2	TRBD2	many	TGTGCCAGCAGCCTATTCCCCGGGACTAGCGGCAACACCGGGGAGCTGTTTTTT	CASSLFPGTSGNTGELFF
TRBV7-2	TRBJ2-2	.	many	TGTGCCAGCAGCTTAGAGTTAGTGTACGGGGAGCTGTTTTTT	CASSLELVYGELFF
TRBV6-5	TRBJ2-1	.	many	TGTGCCAGCAGTTACTCGACCTTCCCCGAGGGTGAGCAGTTCTTC	CASSYSTFPEGEQFF
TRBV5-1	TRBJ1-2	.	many	TGCGCCAGCAGCCTGGGAACAGCTAACTATGGCTACACCTTC	CASSLGTANYGYTF
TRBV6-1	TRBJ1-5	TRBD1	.	TGTGCCAGCAGCCGACAGGGAGTAGGTCAGCCCCAGAATTTT	CASSRQGVGQPQNF
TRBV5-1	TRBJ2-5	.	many	TGCGCCAGCAGCTTAAGCGACAGAGAGACCCAGTACTTC	CASSLSDRETQYF